The sequence of this T cell receptor (beta chain) was determined in a study of shared clonotypes between healthy human individuals. Study-wide points: Represented genetic and exposure-history diversity was restricted by having few donors.

Deep was the level used in running the assay. Clones were read by immunoSEQ multiplex PCR, and TCRdb kept only the in-frame ones, dropping some. Counted here are 2.3 million or so clones, approximately 93% occurring once; the ten biggest clones make up 0.39%. Of note for this clone: Antigen specificity is unknown.

The V gene's germline CDR1 is SGHVS and CDR2 FQNEAQ. The CDR3 sequence is 15 residues long. V trimming: 5 bases; J trimming: 5 bases; junction bases outside the gene matches: 10. The material sequenced was naive CD4+ T cells from PBMCs. Subset here: CD45RA+ positively selected. The TCR comes from a man aged 18 to 30 in good health. Some clones in this sample may be carry-over from other donors' samples. The V call is TRBV7-8, the J call TRBJ2-7, with TRBD1 identical over 9 bases. The CDR3: CASSIGQGKFHEQYF. In DNA form, the CDR3 reads TGTGCCAGCAGCATCGGACAGGGGAAGTTCCACGAGCAGTACTTC.